This paragraph covers one T cell receptor (beta chain) sequence. The count of this clone is one. What this receptor recognizes is not known. No clone much larger than this one lies a single base away; base qualities are absent. The immunoSEQ Assay, a bias-controlled multiplex PCR, was used to amplify TCRbeta CDR3 regions from genomic DNA. Regarding the original processing steps: The number of nucleated cells in each sample was estimated by amplification of reference gene primers within the assay. To quantify the absolute abundance of each unique TCRbeta CDR3 rearrangement, sequence reads were collapsed and filtered. For each sample, productive Simpson clonality was calculated by taking the square root of Simpson's diversity index across productive rearrangements. The clones in this table, taken by TCRdb from immuneACCESS, are in-frame only. Not every clone is retained; where verified, under half of the shortfall comes from an unresolved V gene, and the cause of the rest is unknown. V and J calls and clone size are as listed in that table; D and trimming were resolved from the DNA. This sample holds over 85,000 clones; about 87% were observed only once. Of the sample, less than 6.5% is held by the ten largest clones.

Each collaborating institution followed its own protocols to collect whole blood in K2EDTA tubes. For TCRbeta analysis, collaborators shipped samples as frozen whole blood, isolated PBMCs, or DNA extracted from either of those sample types. Unmatched junction bases come to 6, with V trimmed by 2 bases and J by 6 bases. Looking up the germline V gene yields CDR1 SGHAT and CDR2 FQNNGV. From its cysteine to its phenylalanine, the CDR3 spans 16 amino acids. Just the 48-base CDR3 DNA is kept, in frame starting at base 1. These data are taken from a study of blood T cell repertoires in COVID-19 (dated by TCRdb to 2018 to 2021). As for the study more broadly: Collaborator samples came from the United States, Italy and Spain and covered acute and convalescent phases of COVID-19. The prospective study material was composed of cDNA or gDNA derived from T cells, B-cell-depleted T cells, or PBMCs. Deeply sampled blood TCRbeta repertoires from subjects exposed to, actively infected with, or recovered from COVID-19 were included in the dataset. The repertoires were released in a freely available public database meant as a resource for research on the immune response to SARS-CoV-2. Samples came from the ongoing ImmuneRACE study (first 160 participants) plus 1,254 subjects from 6 global collaborators. Sample metadata almost always included a de-identified subject ID, COVID-19 status, age in years and sex. HLA class I and class II types, where available, came from metadata supplied by the sample provider rather than from assay-based typing. What the work shows at the level of the full study, not this receptor alone: The amount of clinical and demographic metadata varied by source and participant and was provided uncurated.

The source is a man aged 40-50 years with acute or convalescent COVID-19. The sequenced sample consisted of peripheral blood. Rearrangement joined TRBV11-2 to TRBJ2-2, with TRBD1 matching 10 junction bases. The nucleotide sequence is TGTGCCAGCAGCTTAAGGGGACAGGGGAAGGCCGGGGAGCTGTTTTTT. It is translated as CASSLRGQGKAGELFF.